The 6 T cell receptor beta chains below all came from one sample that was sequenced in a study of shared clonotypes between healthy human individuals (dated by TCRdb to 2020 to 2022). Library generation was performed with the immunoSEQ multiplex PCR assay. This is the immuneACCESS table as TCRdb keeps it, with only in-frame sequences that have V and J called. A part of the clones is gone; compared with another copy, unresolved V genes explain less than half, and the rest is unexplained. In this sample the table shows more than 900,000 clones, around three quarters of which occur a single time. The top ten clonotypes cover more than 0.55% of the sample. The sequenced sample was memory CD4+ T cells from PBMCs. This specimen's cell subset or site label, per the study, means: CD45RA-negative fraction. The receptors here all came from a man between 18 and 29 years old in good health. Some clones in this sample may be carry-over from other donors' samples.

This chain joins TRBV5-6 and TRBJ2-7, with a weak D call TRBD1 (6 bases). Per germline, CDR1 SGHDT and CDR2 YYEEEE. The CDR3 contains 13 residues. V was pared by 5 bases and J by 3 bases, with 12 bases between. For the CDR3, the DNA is TGTGCCAGCAGTAGGCAGGGGATCTACGAGCAGTACTTC. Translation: CASSRQGIYEQYF.

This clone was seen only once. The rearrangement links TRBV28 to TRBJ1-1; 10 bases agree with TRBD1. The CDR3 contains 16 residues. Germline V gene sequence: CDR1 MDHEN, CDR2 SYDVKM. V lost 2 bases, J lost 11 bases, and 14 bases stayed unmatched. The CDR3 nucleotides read TGTGCCAGCAGTTTACTAGGACAGGGGGGCCTCGGTGAGGCTTTCTTT. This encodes CASSLLGQGGLGEAFF.

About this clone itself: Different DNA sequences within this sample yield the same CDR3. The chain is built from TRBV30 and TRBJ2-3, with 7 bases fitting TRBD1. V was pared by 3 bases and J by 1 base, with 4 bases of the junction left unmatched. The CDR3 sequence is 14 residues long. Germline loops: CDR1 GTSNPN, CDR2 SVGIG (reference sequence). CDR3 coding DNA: TGTGCCTGGAGCGACGGACAGGGCACAGATACGCAGTATTTT. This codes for CAWSDGQGTDTQYF.

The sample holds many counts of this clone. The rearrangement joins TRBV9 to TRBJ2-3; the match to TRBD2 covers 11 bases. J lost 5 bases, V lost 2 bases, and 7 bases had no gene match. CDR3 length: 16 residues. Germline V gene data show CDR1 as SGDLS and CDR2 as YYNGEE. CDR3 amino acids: CASSVGSGRAIDTQYF. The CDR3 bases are TGTGCCAGCAGCGTGGGTAGCGGGAGGGCCATAGATACGCAGTATTTT.

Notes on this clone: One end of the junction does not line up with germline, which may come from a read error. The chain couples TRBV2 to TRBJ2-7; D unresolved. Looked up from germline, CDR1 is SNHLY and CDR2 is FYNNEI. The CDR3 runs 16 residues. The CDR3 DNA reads TGTGCCAGCAACGGGTTCCTCAGTGGAAGCTCCCACGAGCAGTACTTC. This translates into CASNGFLSGSSHEQYF. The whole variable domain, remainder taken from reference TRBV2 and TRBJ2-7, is EPEVTQTPSHQVTQMGQEVILRCVPISNHLYFYWYRQILGQKVEFLVSFYNNEISEKSEIFDDQFSVERPDGSNFTLKIRSTKLEDSAMYFCASNGFLSGSSHEQYFGPGTRLTVT.

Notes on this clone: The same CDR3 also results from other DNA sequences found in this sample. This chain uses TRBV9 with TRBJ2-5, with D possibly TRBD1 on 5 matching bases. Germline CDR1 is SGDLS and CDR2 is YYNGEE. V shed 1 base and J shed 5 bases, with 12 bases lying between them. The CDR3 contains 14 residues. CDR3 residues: CASSVNAGKETQYF. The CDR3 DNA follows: TGTGCCAGCAGCGTAAACGCAGGGAAGGAGACCCAGTACTTC.